Sequencing of this T cell receptor (beta chain) was carried out in a study of graft-versus-host responses after intestinal transplantation. Germline-derived CDR1 and CDR2 are SGHNT and YYREEE (reference sequence). This CDR3 region has 16 residues. V trimming: 0 bases; J trimming: 3 bases; junction bases outside the gene matches: 5. TCRdb keeps only in-frame clones here, not all; method: immunoSEQ multiplex PCR. In the table there are about 84,000 clones, 80% to 95% of which are singletons. As for this clone: Its antigen is unknown.

The TCR originated in a human donor who was the organ donor for an intestinal transplant. V and J are TRBV5-4 and TRBJ2-7, with 11 bases aligning to TRBD2. The sequences come from unstimulated CD4+ T cells sorted from spleen or lymph node cells, collected before transplant. The CDR3 here is CASSLGLAGNLYEQYF. CDR3 coding DNA: TGTGCCAGCAGCTTGGGACTAGCGGGAAATCTCTACGAGCAGTACTTC.